The rows below give T cell receptor beta chains drawn from one sample of a study of Graves' ophthalmopathy and Graves' hyperthyroidism. TCRdb itself ran the multiplex PCR reads through MiXCR, one entry per CDR3 protein. Here the sample spans roughly 400,000 distinct CDR3 sequences, 15% being singletons. The sample consisted of peripheral blood. The receptor source for this set is a young woman with stable Graves' hyperthyroidism. Both conserved end residues are part of each CDR3. The D gene is left open where the match is weak. Part of the rows lack a size; the others show once, few, many or a class for expanded clones.

d_call clone_size j_call v_call cdr3_nt cdr3_aa
. . TRBJ1-1 TRBV27 TGTGCCAGCAGTTTATCGCGGGGGCTCTGGGATACTGAAGCTTTCTTT CASSLSRGLWDTEAFF
. . TRBJ1-5 TRBV4-1 TGCGCCAGCAGCCACCTCCCTGGGGGATCGAGTCAGCCCCAGCATTTT CASSHLPGGSSQPQHF
TRBD1 . TRBJ1-5 TRBV5-5 TGTGCCAGCAGCTCGTCCGGACAGGGGAGAGGGCAGCCCCAGCATTTT CASSSSGQGRGQPQHF
. many TRBJ1-1 TRBV7-2 TGTGCCAGCAGCTCGTGGGGCGAAGAACCTGAAGCTTTCTTT CASSSWGEEPEAFF
. many TRBJ1-1 TRBV20-1 TGCAGTGCCCGACTCGGGCCAGGGAACACTGAAGCTTTCTTT CSARLGPGNTEAFF
TRBD1 . TRBJ1-5 TRBV19 TGTGCCAGTAGCGGAGACAGGGAGGGTCAGCCCCAGCATTTT CASSGDREGQPQHF
. many TRBJ1-6 TRBV6-1 TGTGCCAGCAGCCGACAGGAGTCGGGGAATTCACCCCTCCACTTT CASSRQESGNSPLHF
. . TRBJ1-1 TRBV7-8 TGTGCCAGCAGCTCCGTGGACAGCCCCATGAACACTGAAGCTTTCTTT CASSSVDSPMNTEAFF
. many TRBJ1-2 TRBV7-2 TGTGCCAGCAGCTTACTACCGGGTCCGGACGGCTACACCTTC CASSLLPGPDGYTF
. many TRBJ2-5 TRBV18 TGTGCCAGCTCACCAGATTTAAGGGTGGAGACCCAGTACTTC CASSPDLRVETQYF
. . TRBJ2-2 TRBV20-1 TGCAGTGCTAGAACCGGGTCCGGGGAGCTGTTTTTT CSARTGSGELFF
. many TRBJ1-3 TRBV6-5 TGTGCCAGCAGTTACCAACAGGGTACCACTGGAAACACCATATATTTT CASSYQQGTTGNTIYF
. many TRBJ1-1 TRBV19 TGTGCCAGTAGTATAGGGTGGACCCAGACCACTGAAGCTTTCTTT CASSIGWTQTTEAFF
. many TRBJ2-5 TRBV28 TGTGCCAGCACCTCCCTCGGGGCGGTAGAGACCCAGTACTTC CASTSLGAVETQYF
. many TRBJ1-1 TRBV19 TGTGCCAATAGCGGGGGCCGGAGGAGAACTGAAGCTTTCTTT CANSGGRRRTEAFF
TRBD2 many TRBJ2-7 TRBV2 TGTGCCAGCCGTCCGCGGAGCGGGGGCTACGAGCAGTACTTC CASRPRSGGYEQYF
. many TRBJ2-5 TRBV7-8 TGTGCCAGCAGCTGGGGTCGATGGGGGACGAAAAAACAAGAGACCCAGTACTTC CASSWGRWGTKKQETQYF
TRBD1 . TRBJ2-7 TRBV7-2 TGTGCCAGCAGCACGGACAGGGCTCAACAGTACTTC CASSTDRAQQYF
TRBD1 many TRBJ2-6 TRBV6-1 TGTGCCAGCAGGGGGACAGGCGACTACTCTGGGGCCAACGTCCTGACTTTC CASRGTGDYSGANVLTF
. . TRBJ2-2 TRBV27 TGTGCCAGCAGTCTTATCGCTCCCGGGGGCACCGGGGAGCTGTTTTTT CASSLIAPGGTGELFF
. many TRBJ2-7 TRBV5-1 TGCGCCAGCAGCTTGGGTGGCGGAGACTACGAGCAGTACTTC CASSLGGGDYEQYF
TRBD2 many TRBJ2-7 TRBV2 TGTGCCAGCAGTGCCCTGACTAGCGGAAGACTCTACGAGCAGTACTTC CASSALTSGRLYEQYF